The entry below describes one T cell receptor (beta chain). This sample is drawn from a study of T cell changes during pregnancy in multiple sclerosis. Here immunoSEQ multiplex PCR was the method, and the copy in TCRdb shows in-frame clones only, minus some. The sample has about 59,000 clones, approximately 92% seen once. There are 16 residues in the CDR3. Trimming removed 2 bases from V and 6 bases from J, with 17 bases in between. The germline V gene encodes CDR1 MNHEY and CDR2 SVGAGI. The chain joins TRBV6-5 to TRBJ2-1; D is perhaps TRBD2 (7 bases). The source of this sequence is a female donor with multiple sclerosis, enrolled in a pregnancy study. The input for sequencing was CD4+ T cells from peripheral blood mononuclear cells, taken before pregnancy. The CDR3: CASSYGTAGAVNEQFF. The CDR3 region has the DNA TGTGCCAGCAGTTACGGGACCGCGGGGGCAGTCAATGAGCAGTTCTTC.